This TCR beta chain was recorded in a study of OX40 agonist ivuxolimab in advanced cancers. The data were produced by immunoSEQ multiplex PCR, yet TCRdb's version contains in-frame clones alone and is incomplete. The sample carries 73,000 or so clones, 65% to 90% recorded once. Autoimmune disease history or systemic immunosuppression barred patients. At cycle 4 day 1, cycle 7 day 1, and baseline, blood was sampled. The CDR3 is 16 amino acids. Germline assignment: CDR1 SGHDT and CDR2 YYEEEE. J gave up 4 bases and V 4 bases, and 8 bases lay outside the gene matches. The sequence was collected from an adult with an advanced solid tumor such as melanoma, head and neck, liver or kidney cancer. The gene calls are TRBV5-6 and TRBJ2-5, with 12 bases that match TRBD1. The starting material was CD4+ or CD8+ T cells sorted from blood, obtained in a trial of the OX40 agonist ivuxolimab. CDR3 sequence: CASSEPGTGGGETQYF. In DNA, the CDR3 is TGTGCCAGCAGCGAGCCCGGGACAGGGGGCGGAGAGACCCAGTACTTC.